These 21 T cell receptor beta chains share one sample of origin, sequenced in a study of blood T cell repertoires in COVID-19. Measured with immunoSEQ multiplex PCR; TCRdb has only the in-frame clones, and not every one. The table records about 230,000 clones, around 83% of them present only once. Sequencing input: peripheral blood. These receptors were obtained from a woman aged 45-65 years with acute or convalescent COVID-19.

The chain uses TRBV7-8 and TRBJ2-5; weak D call: TRBD2 (6 bases). The CDR3 spans 15 residues. Germline V gives CDR1 SGHVS, CDR2 FQNEAQ. V lost 4 bases, J lost 0 bases, and 12 bases lay in between. DNA for the CDR3: TGTGCCAGCAGCTCATTCGGCGGGGACCAAGAGACCCAGTACTTC. Its protein product is CASSSFGGDQETQYF.

This chain joins TRBV19 and TRBJ1-1; D may be TRBD1 (5 bases). The CDR3 spans 13 residues. Germline CDR1 and CDR2: LNHDA and SQIVND (reference sequence). With 1 base removed from V and 4 bases from J, the gap between germline ends came to 7 bases. The CDR3 DNA reads TGTGCCAGTAGTATAGCGGGGGTCACTGAAGCTTTCTTT. Translation gives CASSIAGVTEAFF. Full variable domain (remainder filled in from reference TRBV19 and TRBJ1-1): DGGITQSPKYLFRKEGQNVTLSCEQNLNHDAMYWYRQDPGQGLRLIYYSQIVNDFQKGDIAEGYSVSREKKESFPLTVTSAQKNPTAFYLCASSIAGVTEAFFGQGTRLTVV.

This sequence joins TRBV4-2 and TRBJ2-7, with D maybe TRBD1 (6 bases). This CDR3 is built from 14 residues. Trimming pared 1 base from V and 3 bases from J, leaving 10 bases between. The germline CDR1 and CDR2 sequences are LGHNA and YNFKEQ. The CDR3 loop reads CASSQVGQHYEQYF. The CDR3 DNA reads TGTGCCAGCAGCCAAGTGGGACAACACTACGAGCAGTACTTC.

The chain joins TRBV11-3 to TRBJ2-5; D is uncertain. This CDR3 contains 13 residues. The germline V gene has CDR1 SGHNT and CDR2 YENEEA. Trimming left V 6 bases short and J 9 bases short, with 17 bases between. CDR3 in DNA: TGTGCCAGCAGTGAACTCCCTCTAGGCGCCCAGTACTTC. Its protein product is CASSELPLGAQYF.

The CDR3 sequence is CASRRDSRRAFF. The DNA for the CDR3 is TGTGCCAGCAGGCGGGACAGCCGTCGAGCTTTCTTT. The chain uses TRBV12-3 or TRBV12-4 and TRBJ1-1, with 7 bases lining up with TRBD1. The V segment lost 6 bases and the J segment 10 bases; nucleotides outside the gene matches: 8. The CDR3 length is 12 residues.

V is TRBV27 and J is TRBJ2-7; 10 bases align to TRBD1. Looked up from germline, CDR1 is MNHEY and CDR2 is SMNVEV (reference sequence). The CDR3 sequence is 16 residues long. Germline trimming cut 2 bases from V and 4 bases from J; bases unmatched to any gene: 8. The CDR3 bases are TGTGCCAGCAGTTTAAGTTGGGGGACAGGGGTATACGAGCAGTACTTC. It codes for CASSLSWGTGVYEQYF.

This rearrangement joins TRBV10-3 to TRBJ1-1, with TRBD1 matching over 8 bases. CDR1 is ENHRY and CDR2 is SYGVKD in the germline V gene. The CDR3 spans 12 residues. V shed 6 bases, J shed 6 bases, and the junction held 3 bases outside the gene matches. CDR3 sequence (DNA): TGTGCCATCAGCGGACAGGGACCTGAAGCTTTCTTT. It translates to CAISGQGPEAFF.

The V call is TRBV9, the J call TRBJ1-2; 7 nucleotides align to TRBD1. J lost 5 bases, V lost 0 bases, and 16 bases had no gene match. The CDR3 totals 18 residues. Germline-derived CDR1 and CDR2 are SGDLS and YYNGEE. CDR3 DNA: TGTGCCAGCAGCGTAGACCCCCGCGGGCAGGGGGTTCAGTATGGCTACACCTTC. Protein: CASSVDPRGQGVQYGYTF.

This clone was found many times. Other DNA sequences within the sample encode an identical CDR3. The rearrangement joins TRBV6-1 to TRBJ2-1; a weak D match, TRBD2 (5 bases). The V end was cut by 2 bases, the J end by 6 bases, with 8 bases between. This CDR3 is built from 13 residues. The germline V gene encodes CDR1 MNHNS and CDR2 SASEGT. The CDR3 DNA is TGTGCCAGCAGTGAACAAGCGGTCAATGAGCAGTTCTTC. It encodes CASSEQAVNEQFF.

The genes are TRBV25-1 and TRBJ1-4, with 7 bases aligning to TRBD1. Germline trimming cut 5 bases from V and 5 bases from J; bases unmatched to any gene: 2. Germline CDR1 reads MGHDK; CDR2 reads SYGVNS. This CDR3 is built from 13 residues. In DNA, the CDR3 is TGTGCCAGCAGTCGGGACAGCAATGAAAAACTGTTTTTT. Encoded protein: CASSRDSNEKLFF.

This clone was seen just once. This chain links TRBV7-2 with TRBJ2-1; TRBD2 matches at 9 bases. J gave up 7 bases and V 3 bases, and 7 bases lay outside the gene matches. CDR3 size: 15 residues. Germline CDR1 and CDR2: SGHTA and FQGNSA. CDR3 DNA: TGTGCCAGCAGCTTTGGAGCGGGGGGTTGGAATGAGCAGTTCTTC. Translation gives CASSFGAGGWNEQFF. Using reference TRBV7-2 and TRBJ2-1 for the parts outside the CDR3, the full variable domain is GAGVSQSPSNKVTEKGKDVELRCDPISGHTALYWYRQSLGQGLEFLIYFQGNSAPDKSGLPSDRFSAERTGGSVSTLTIQRTQQEDSAVYLCASSFGAGGWNEQFFGPGTRLTVL.

This rearrangement joins TRBV7-6 to TRBJ2-5; 8 nucleotides match TRBD1. Germline lookup yields CDR1 SGHVS and CDR2 FNYEAQ. CDR3 length: 16 amino acids. Trimming removed 5 bases from V and 4 bases from J; junction bases left unmatched: 12. The DNA of the CDR3 is TGTGCCAGCAGCATAACTCAGGGGGCTACCATAGAGACCCAGTACTTC. Protein product: CASSITQGATIETQYF.

This clone was found once. The V gene is TRBV7-2, the J gene TRBJ1-2; tentatively, D is TRBD1 (5 bases). Germline loops: CDR1 SGHTA, CDR2 FQGNSA. V was pared by 5 bases and J by 0 bases, with 13 bases between. The CDR3 is made up of 15 amino acids. The CDR3 DNA reads as TGTGCCAGCAGCGGGCAGGGAAACCCTAACTATGGCTACACCTTC. It encodes CASSGQGNPNYGYTF.

This clone was observed a few times. Written as DNA, the CDR3 is TGCAGCGACAAGAAGGGGGCCAATGAGCAGTTCTTC. Its protein product is CSDKKGANEQFF. V and J are TRBV29-1 and TRBJ2-1; 7 bases agree with TRBD1. The V segment lost 7 bases and the J segment 6 bases; nucleotides outside the gene matches: 6. CDR1 SQVTM and CDR2 ANQGSEA come from the germline V gene. The CDR3 extends over 12 amino acids.

This chain joins TRBV3-1 (or the pseudogene TRBV3-2) and TRBJ2-1, with 16 bases matching TRBD2. Germline CDR1 LGHDT, CDR2 YNNKEL (reference sequence). V lost 1 base and J lost 8; bases outside the gene matches: 2. This CDR3 has 16 amino acids. The CDR3 sequence is CASSQAGTSGGDEQFF. DNA of the CDR3: TGTGCCAGCAGCCAAGCCGGGACTAGCGGGGGGGATGAGCAGTTCTTC.

This clone was seen more than once but under ten times. V is TRBV12-3 or TRBV12-4 and J is TRBJ1-1; 9 bases map to TRBD1. Germline trimming cut 5 bases from V and 3 bases from J; bases unmatched to any gene: 1. The CDR3 has 13 amino acids. CDR3: CASSRTGDTEAFF. The DNA for the CDR3 is TGTGCCAGCAGTAGGACAGGGGACACTGAAGCTTTCTTT.

The chain recombines TRBV19 with TRBJ2-7; TRBD1 agrees at 8 bases. Germline assignment: CDR1 LNHDA and CDR2 SQIVND (reference sequence). This CDR3 region has 15 residues. The V gene end was trimmed by 5 bases and the J gene end by 2 bases; junction bases not matched to a gene: 8. Written as DNA, the CDR3 is TGTGCCAGTAGTTCAATAGGACAGGGAACCTACGAGCAGTACTTC. Amino acid sequence: CASSSIGQGTYEQYF.

This chain uses TRBV5-4 with TRBJ1-6; 7 bases match TRBD1. V dropped 3 bases and J dropped 5; count of bases not matched to a gene: 8. CDR1 is SGHNT and CDR2 is YYREEE in the germline V gene (reference sequence). The length of the CDR3 is 16 residues. In DNA form, the CDR3 reads TGTGCCAGCAGCTGGGGGACAGCCGGGGATAATTCACCCCTCCACTTT. Translating gives CASSWGTAGDNSPLHF.

The chain combines TRBV25-1 with TRBJ2-3; 11 nucleotides agree with TRBD2. Per germline, CDR1 MGHDK and CDR2 SYGVNS. CDR3 length equals 18 residues. J was trimmed by 2 bases and V by 3 bases; bases with no gene match: 10. CDR3 sequence (DNA): TGTGCCAGCAGTGATCAAACTAGCGGGAGTATCCTCACAGATACGCAGTATTTT. Protein product: CASSDQTSGSILTDTQYF.

The J gene is TRBJ2-7, the V gene TRBV7-9; D is perhaps TRBD1 (8 bases). The CDR3 totals 14 residues. Germline CDR1 is SEHNR and CDR2 is FQNEAQ (reference sequence). V lost 6 bases and J lost 3, with 15 bases in between. CDR3 region: CASRVTGEGYEQYF. The CDR3 bases are TGTGCCAGCAGGGTGACAGGGGAGGGCTACGAGCAGTACTTC.

This chain uses TRBV19 with TRBJ2-2, with 15 bases identical to TRBD2. The CDR3 covers 17 residues. Germline assignment: CDR1 LNHDA and CDR2 SQIVND (reference sequence). V lost 5 bases to trimming and J lost 7 bases; unmatched junction nucleotides: 8. CDR3 nucleotide sequence: TGTGCCAGTAGTCCGGGACTAGCGGGAGGATACGGCGGGGAGCTGTTTTTT. Protein sequence: CASSPGLAGGYGGELFF.